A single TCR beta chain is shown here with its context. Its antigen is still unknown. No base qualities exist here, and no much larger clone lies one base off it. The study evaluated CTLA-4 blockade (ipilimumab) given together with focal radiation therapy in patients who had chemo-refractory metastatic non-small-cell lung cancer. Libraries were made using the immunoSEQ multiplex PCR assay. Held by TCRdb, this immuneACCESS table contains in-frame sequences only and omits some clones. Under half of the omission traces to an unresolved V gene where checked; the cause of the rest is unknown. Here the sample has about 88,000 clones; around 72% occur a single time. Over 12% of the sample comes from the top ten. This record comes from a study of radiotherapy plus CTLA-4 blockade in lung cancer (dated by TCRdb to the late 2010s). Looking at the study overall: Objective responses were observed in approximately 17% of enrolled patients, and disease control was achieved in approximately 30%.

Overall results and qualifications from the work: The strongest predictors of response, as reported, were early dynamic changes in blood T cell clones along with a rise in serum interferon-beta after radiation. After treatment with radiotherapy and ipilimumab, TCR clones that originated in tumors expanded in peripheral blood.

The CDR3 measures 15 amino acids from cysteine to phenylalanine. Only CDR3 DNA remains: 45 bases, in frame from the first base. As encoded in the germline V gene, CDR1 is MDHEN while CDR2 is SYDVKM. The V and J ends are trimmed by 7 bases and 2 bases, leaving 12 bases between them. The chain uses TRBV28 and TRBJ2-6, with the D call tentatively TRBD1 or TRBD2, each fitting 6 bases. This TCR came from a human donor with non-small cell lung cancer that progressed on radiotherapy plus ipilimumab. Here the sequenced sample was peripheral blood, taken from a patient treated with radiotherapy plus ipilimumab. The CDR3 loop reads CASTMGGAGANVLTF. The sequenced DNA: TGTGCCAGCACCATGGGGGGCGCTGGGGCCAACGTCCTGACTTTC.